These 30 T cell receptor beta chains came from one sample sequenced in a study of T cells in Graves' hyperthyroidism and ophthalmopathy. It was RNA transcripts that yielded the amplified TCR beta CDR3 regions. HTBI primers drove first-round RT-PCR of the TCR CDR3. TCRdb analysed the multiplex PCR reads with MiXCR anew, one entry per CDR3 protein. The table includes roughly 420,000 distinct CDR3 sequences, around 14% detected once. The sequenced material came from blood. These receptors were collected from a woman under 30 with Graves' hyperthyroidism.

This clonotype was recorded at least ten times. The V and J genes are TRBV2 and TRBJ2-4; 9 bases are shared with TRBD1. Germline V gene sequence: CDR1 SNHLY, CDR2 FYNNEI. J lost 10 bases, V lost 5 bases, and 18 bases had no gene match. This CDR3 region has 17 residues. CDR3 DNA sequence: TGTGCCAGCAGTCCGACACTAACCGGGACAGGGAACTTAATTCAGTACTTC. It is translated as CASSPTLTGTGNLIQYF.

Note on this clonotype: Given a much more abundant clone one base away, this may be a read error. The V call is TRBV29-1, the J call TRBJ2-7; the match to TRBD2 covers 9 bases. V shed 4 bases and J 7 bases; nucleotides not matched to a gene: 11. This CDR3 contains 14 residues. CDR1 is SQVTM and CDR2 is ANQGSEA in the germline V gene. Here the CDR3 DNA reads TGCAGCGTTGTTAGCGGGGGCTCATACAATGAGCAGTACTTC. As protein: CSVVSGGSYNEQYF.

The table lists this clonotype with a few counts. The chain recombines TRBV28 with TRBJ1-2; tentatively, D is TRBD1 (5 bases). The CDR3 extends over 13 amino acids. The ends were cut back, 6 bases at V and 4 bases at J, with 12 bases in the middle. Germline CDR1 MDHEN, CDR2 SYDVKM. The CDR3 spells CASRPAGVYGYTF. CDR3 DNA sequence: TGTGCCAGCAGGCCGGCGGGGGTCTATGGCTACACCTTC.

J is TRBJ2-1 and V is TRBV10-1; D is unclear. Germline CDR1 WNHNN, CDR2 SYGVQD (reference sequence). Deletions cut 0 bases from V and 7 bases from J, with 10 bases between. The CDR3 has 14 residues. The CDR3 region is CASSESGLPNEQFF. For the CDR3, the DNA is TGCGCCAGCAGTGAGTCGGGCCTACCTAATGAGCAGTTCTTC.

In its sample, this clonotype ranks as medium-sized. CDR3 in DNA: TGTGCCAGCACCCGGTTAGGTAGCAATCAGCCCCAGCATTTT. Its translation is CASTRLGSNQPQHF. This chain links TRBV28 with TRBJ1-5; D gene ambiguous. Germline CDR1 is MDHEN and CDR2 is SYDVKM. Trimming took off 7 bases at V and 0 bases at J, with 10 bases between the two ends. This CDR3 comprises 14 residues.

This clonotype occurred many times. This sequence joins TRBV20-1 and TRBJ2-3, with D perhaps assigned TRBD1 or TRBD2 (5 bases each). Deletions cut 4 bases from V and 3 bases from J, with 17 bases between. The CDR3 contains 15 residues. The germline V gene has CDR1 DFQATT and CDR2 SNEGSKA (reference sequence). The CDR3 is CSAIRVWGRTDTQYF. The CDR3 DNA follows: TGCAGTGCTATTCGGGTCTGGGGGAGAACAGATACGCAGTATTTT.

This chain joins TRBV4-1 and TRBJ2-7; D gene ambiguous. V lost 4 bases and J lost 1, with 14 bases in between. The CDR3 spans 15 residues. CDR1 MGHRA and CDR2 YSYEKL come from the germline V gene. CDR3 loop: CASSLHVQASYEQYF. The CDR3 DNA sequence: TGCGCCAGCAGCCTGCATGTTCAGGCGTCCTACGAGCAGTACTTC.

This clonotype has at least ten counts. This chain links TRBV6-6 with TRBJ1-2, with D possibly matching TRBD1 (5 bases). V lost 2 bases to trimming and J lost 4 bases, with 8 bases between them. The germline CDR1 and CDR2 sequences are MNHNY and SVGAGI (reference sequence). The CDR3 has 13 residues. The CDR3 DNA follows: TGTGCCAGCAGTTACAGGGGAACCTATGGCTACACCTTC. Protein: CASSYRGTYGYTF.

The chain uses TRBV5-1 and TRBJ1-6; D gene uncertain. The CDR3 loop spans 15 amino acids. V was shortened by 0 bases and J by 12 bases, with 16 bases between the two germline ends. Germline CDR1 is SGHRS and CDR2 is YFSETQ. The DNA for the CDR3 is TGCGCCAGCAGCTTGGGGACCTCCCCTAGGTTACCCCTCCACTTT. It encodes CASSLGTSPRLPLHF.

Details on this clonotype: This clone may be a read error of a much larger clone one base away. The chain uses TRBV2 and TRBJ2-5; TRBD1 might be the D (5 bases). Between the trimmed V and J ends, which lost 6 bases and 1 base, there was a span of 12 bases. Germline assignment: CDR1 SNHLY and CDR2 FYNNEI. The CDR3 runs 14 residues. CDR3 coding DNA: TGTGCCAGCAGCCCAGGACAATTCCAAGAGACCCAGTACTTC. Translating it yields CASSPGQFQETQYF.

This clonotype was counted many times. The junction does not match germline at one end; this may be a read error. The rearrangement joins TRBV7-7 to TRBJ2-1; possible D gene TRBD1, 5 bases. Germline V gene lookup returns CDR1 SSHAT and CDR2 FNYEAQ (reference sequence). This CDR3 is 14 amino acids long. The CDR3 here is CASSLEGAPSEQFF. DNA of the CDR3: TGTGCTAGCAGCTTAGAAGGGGCCCCGAGTGAGCAGTTCTTC. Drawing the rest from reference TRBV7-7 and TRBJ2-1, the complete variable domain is GAGVSQSPRYKVTKRGQDVTLRCDPISSHATLYWYQQALGQGPEFLTYFNYEAQPDKSGLPSDRFSAERPEGSISTLTIQRTEQRDSAMYRCASSLEGAPSEQFFGPGTRLTVL.

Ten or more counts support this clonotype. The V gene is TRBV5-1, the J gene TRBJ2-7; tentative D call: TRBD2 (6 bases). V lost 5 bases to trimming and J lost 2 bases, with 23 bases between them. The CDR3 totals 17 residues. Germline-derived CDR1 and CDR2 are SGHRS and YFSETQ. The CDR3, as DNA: TGCGCCAGCAGTCCTCAAGTCACTAGCTCTTACCCCTACGAGCAGTACTTC. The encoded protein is CASSPQVTSSYPYEQYF. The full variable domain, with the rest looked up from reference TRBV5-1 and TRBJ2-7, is KAGVTQTPRYLIKTRGQQVTLSCSPISGHRSVSWYQQTPGQGLQFLFEYFSETQRNKGNFPGRFSGRQFSNSRSEMNVSTLELGDSALYLCASSPQVTSSYPYEQYFGPGTRLTVT.

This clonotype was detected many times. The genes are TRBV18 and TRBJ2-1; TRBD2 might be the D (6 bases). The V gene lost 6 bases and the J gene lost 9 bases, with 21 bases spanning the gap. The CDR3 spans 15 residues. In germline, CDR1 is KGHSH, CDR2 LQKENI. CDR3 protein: CASSTSGRLIAEQFF. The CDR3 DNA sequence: TGTGCCAGCTCTACCTCCGGGAGACTTATTGCTGAGCAGTTCTTC. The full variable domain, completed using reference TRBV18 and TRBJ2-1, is NAGVMQNPRHLVRRRGQEARLRCSPMKGHSHVYWYRQLPEEGLKFMVYLQKENIIDESGMPKERFSAEFPKEGPSILRIQQVVRGDSAAYFCASSTSGRLIAEQFFGPGTRLTVL.

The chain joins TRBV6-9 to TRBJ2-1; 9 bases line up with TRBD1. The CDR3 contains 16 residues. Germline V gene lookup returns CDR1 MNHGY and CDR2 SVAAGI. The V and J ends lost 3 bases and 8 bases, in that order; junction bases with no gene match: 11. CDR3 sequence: CASSYTMGQGSDEQFF. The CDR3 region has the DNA TGTGCCAGCAGTTACACAATGGGACAGGGTAGCGATGAGCAGTTCTTC.

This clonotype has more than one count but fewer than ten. CDR3 nucleotides: TGCGCCAGCAGCTTTGGGACAGGCTTTGAAGCTTTCTTT. Residues: CASSFGTGFEAFF. J is TRBJ1-1 and V is TRBV5-1; TRBD1 agrees at 8 bases. The CDR3 has 13 amino acids. The V gene end was trimmed by 2 bases and the J gene end by 7 bases; junction bases not matched to a gene: 4. Germline V gene sequence: CDR1 SGHRS, CDR2 YFSETQ.

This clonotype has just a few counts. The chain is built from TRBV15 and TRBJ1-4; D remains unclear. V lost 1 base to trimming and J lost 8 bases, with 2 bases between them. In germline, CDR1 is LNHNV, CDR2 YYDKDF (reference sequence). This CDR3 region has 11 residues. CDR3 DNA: TGTGCCACCAGCAGAGGCGAAAAACTGTTTTTT. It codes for CATSRGEKLFF.

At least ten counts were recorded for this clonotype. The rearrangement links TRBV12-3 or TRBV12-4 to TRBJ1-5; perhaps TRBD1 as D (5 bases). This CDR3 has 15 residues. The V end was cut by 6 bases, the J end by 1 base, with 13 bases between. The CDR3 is CASSGGRRSNQPQHF. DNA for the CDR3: TGTGCCAGCAGCGGGGGACGGAGGAGCAATCAGCCCCAGCATTTT.

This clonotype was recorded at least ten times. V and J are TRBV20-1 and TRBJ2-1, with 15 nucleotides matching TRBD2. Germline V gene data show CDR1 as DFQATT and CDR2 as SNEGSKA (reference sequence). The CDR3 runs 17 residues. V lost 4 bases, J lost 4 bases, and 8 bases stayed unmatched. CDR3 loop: CSAMGLAGGTGYNEQFF. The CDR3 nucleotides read TGCAGTGCTATGGGACTAGCGGGAGGAACAGGGTACAATGAGCAGTTCTTC.

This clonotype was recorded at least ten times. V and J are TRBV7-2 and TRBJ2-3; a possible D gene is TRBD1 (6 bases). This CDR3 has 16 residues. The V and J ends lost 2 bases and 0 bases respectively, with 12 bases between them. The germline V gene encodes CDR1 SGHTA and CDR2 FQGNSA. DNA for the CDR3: TGTGCCAGCAGCTTATTGGGACAAGCTAGCACAGATACGCAGTATTTT. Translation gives CASSLLGQASTDTQYF.

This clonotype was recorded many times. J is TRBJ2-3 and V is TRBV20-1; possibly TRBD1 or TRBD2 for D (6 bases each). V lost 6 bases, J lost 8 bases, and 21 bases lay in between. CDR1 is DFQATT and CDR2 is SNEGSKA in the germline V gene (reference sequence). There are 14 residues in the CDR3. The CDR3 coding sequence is TGCAGTGCCCTAGGGGGTAGCGGTCTTATTACGCAGTATTTT. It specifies CSALGGSGLITQYF.

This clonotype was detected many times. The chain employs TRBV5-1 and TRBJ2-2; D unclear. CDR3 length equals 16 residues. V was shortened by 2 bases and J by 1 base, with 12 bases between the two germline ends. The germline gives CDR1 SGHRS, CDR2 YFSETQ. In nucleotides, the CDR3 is TGCGCCAGCAGCTTTTGGGGAATGAAGAACACCGGGGAGCTGTTTTTT. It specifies CASSFWGMKNTGELFF.

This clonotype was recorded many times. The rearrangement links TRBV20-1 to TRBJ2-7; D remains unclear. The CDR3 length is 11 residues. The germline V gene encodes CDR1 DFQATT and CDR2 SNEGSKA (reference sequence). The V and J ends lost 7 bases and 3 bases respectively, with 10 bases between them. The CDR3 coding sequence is TGCAGTGTCCCCAGCGACTACGAGCAGTACTTC. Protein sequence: CSVPSDYEQYF.

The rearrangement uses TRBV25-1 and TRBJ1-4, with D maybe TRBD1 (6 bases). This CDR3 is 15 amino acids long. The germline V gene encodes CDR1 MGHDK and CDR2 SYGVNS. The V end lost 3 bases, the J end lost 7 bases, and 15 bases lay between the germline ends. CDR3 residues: CASSDHRVRREKLFF. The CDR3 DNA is TGTGCCAGCAGTGATCACAGGGTTCGGCGTGAAAAACTGTTTTTT.

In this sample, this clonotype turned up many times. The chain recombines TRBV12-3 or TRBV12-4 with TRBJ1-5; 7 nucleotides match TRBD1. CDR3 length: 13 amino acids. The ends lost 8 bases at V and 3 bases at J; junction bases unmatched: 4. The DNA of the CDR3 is TGTGCCAGCCGGACAGGTCACAATCAGCCCCAGCATTTT. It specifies CASRTGHNQPQHF.

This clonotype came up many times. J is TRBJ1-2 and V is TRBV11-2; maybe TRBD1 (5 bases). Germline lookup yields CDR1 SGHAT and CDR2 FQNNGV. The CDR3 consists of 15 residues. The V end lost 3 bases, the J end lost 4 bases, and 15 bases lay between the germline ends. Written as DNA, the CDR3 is TGTGCCAGCAGCTTCGAGCGGGGACCTATCTATGGCTACACCTTC. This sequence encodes CASSFERGPIYGYTF.

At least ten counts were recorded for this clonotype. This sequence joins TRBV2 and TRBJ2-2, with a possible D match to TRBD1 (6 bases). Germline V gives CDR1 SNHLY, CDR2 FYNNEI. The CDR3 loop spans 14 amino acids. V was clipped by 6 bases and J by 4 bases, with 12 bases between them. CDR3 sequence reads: CASREDRVTGELFF. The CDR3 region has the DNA TGTGCCAGCAGAGAGGACAGAGTCACCGGGGAGCTGTTTTTT.

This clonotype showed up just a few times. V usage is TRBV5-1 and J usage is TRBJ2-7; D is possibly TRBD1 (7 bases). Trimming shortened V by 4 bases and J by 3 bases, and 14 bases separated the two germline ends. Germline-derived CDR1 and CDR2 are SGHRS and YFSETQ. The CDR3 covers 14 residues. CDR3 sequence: CASSSAGQHYEQYF. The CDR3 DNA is TGCGCCAGCAGCAGCGCGGGACAGCACTACGAGCAGTACTTC.

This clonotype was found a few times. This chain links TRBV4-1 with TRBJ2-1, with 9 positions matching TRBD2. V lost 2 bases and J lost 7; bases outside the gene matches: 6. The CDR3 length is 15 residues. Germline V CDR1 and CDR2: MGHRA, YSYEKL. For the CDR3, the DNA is TGCGCCAGCAGCCAATGGAGCGGGAGGAGTAATGAGCAGTTCTTC. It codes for CASSQWSGRSNEQFF.

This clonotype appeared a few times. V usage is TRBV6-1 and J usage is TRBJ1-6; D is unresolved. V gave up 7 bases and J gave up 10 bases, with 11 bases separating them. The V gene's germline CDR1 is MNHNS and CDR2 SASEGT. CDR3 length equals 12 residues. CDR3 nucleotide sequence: TGTGCCAGCACCTCCTGGGGATCACCCCTCCACTTT. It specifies CASTSWGSPLHF.

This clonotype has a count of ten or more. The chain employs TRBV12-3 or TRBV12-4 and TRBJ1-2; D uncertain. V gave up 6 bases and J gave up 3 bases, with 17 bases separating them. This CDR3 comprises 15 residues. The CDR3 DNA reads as TGTGCCAGCAGCCAAACAGATCCCGGGGACTATGGCTACACCTTC. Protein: CASSQTDPGDYGYTF.